The clone carrying this T cell receptor beta chain has at least ten counts. Its antigen is not identified. V was pared by 5 bases and J by 2 bases, with 19 bases between. This CDR3 contains 18 residues. Germline V gene sequence: CDR1 SGHAT, CDR2 FQNNGV. The sample is drawn from a study of T cells after yellow fever vaccination. Study overall: With SMART-Seq v4 Ultra Low Input, the fractions containing low cell numbers were prepared.

General observations from the study: Clonotypes appearing in both CD4 and CD8 compartments existed, and their share was small. The booster saw the reappearance of most primary-vaccination clones (approximately 96% CD4, around 88% CD8).

TCRdb ran MiXCR on the 5' RACE reads and lists one entry per CDR3 protein. The data show 250,000 to 300,000 distinct CDR3 sequences, with about 10% seen just once and around 3.4% held by the top ten. The rearrangement uses TRBV11-2 and TRBJ2-6; D is perhaps TRBD1 (5 bases). Sequences were derived from CD4+ T cells sorted from PBMCs, sampled 5 days after the yellow fever booster vaccination. The clonotype was recovered from a man between 18 and 35 years old who received the YFV17D yellow fever vaccine. The CDR3 spells CASSLGPGFSTGANVLTF. The CDR3 DNA reads TGTGCCAGCAGCCTAGGACCAGGGTTCTCCACTGGGGCCAACGTCCTGACTTTC. Complete variable domain (other parts from reference TRBV11-2 and TRBJ2-6): EAGVAQSPRYKIIEKRQSVAFWCNPISGHATLYWYQQILGQGPKLLIQFQNNGVVDDSQLPKDRFSAERLKGVDSTLKIQPAKLEDSAVYLCASSLGPGFSTGANVLTFGAGSRLTVL.